These 2 T cell receptor beta chains were all obtained from the same sample, sequenced in a study of technical replicates of blood from several donors (dated by TCRdb to the late 2010s). Preparation of the library involved the immunoSEQ multiplex PCR assay. Imported from immuneACCESS, the table was reduced by TCRdb to in-frame sequences with V and J called. These copies leave out some clones; in studies compared against another copy, an unresolved V gene accounts for under half, and the cause of the remainder is not known. The sample table contains 60,000 to 85,000 clones; only one count was recorded for 94% of them. The top ten clones comprise approximately 0.4% of the sample. Sequencing used T cells isolated from PBMCs. All receptors derive from a human donor in good health.

The CDR3 region is CASSPSPSTGEKNQPQHF. The CDR3 nucleotides read TGTGCCAGCTCACCATCGCCATCGACAGGGGAAAAAAATCAGCCCCAGCATTTT. This chain uses TRBV18 with TRBJ1-5; 8 bases are shared with TRBD1. Germline-derived CDR1 and CDR2 are KGHSH and LQKENI. V trimming: 2 bases; J trimming: 4 bases; junction bases outside the gene matches: 13. This CDR3 region has 18 residues.

V gene TRBV6-5 combines with J gene TRBJ1-1; 9 nucleotides line up with TRBD1. The V segment lost 0 bases and the J segment 3 bases; nucleotides outside the gene matches: 5. Germline assignment: CDR1 MNHEY and CDR2 SVGAGI. The CDR3 contains 16 residues. The CDR3: CASSYSGTGLYTEAFF. The CDR3 coding sequence is TGTGCCAGCAGTTACTCCGGGACAGGGTTGTACACTGAAGCTTTCTTT.